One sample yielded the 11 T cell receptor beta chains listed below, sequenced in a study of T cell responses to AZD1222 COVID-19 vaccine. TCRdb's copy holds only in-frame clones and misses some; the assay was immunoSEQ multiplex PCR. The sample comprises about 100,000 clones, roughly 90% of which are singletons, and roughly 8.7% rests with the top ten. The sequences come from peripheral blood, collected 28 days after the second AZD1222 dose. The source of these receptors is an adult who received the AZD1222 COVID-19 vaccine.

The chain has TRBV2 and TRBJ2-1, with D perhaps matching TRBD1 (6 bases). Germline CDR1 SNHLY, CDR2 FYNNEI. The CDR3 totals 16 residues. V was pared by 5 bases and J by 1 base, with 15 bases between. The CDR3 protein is CASSSRTEESYNEQFF. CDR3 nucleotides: TGTGCCAGCAGTTCTCGGACAGAAGAGTCCTACAATGAGCAGTTCTTC.

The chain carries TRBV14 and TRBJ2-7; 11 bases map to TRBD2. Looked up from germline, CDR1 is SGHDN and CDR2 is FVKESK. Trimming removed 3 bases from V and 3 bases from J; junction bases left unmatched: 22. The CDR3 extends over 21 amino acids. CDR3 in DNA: TGTGCCAGCAGCCATTCGCTCGGAGGACTAGCGGGTCCCCTAAATTACTACGAGCAGTACTTC. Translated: CASSHSLGGLAGPLNYYEQYF.

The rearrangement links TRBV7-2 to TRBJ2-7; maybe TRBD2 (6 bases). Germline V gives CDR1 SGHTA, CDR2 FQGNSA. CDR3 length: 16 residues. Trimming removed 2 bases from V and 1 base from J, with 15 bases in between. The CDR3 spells CASSLSPRDFSYEQYF. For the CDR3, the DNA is TGTGCCAGCAGCTTAAGTCCCCGGGACTTTTCCTACGAGCAGTACTTC.

CDR3 sequence reads: CASSTSRRGPTSNQPQHF. The DNA for the CDR3 is TGTGCCAGTAGTACCAGCCGACGGGGTCCGACGAGCAATCAGCCCCAGCATTTT. The chain carries TRBV19 and TRBJ1-5, with D uncertain. The CDR3 is 18 amino acids. Between the trimmed V and J ends, which lost 4 bases and 1 base, there was a span of 20 bases. Germline V gene sequence: CDR1 LNHDA, CDR2 SQIVND (reference sequence).

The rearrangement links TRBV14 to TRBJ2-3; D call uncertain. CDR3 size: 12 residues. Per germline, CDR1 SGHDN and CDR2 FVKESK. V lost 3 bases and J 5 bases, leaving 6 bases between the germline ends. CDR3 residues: CASSHVEDTQYF. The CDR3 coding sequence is TGTGCCAGCAGCCATGTAGAAGATACGCAGTATTTT.

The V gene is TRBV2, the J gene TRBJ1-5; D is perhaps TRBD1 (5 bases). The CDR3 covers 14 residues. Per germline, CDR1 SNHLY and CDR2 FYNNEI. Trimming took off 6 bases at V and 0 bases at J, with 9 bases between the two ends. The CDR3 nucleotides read TGTGCCAGCAGAGATGACAGTAGCAATCAGCCCCAGCATTTT. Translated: CASRDDSSNQPQHF.

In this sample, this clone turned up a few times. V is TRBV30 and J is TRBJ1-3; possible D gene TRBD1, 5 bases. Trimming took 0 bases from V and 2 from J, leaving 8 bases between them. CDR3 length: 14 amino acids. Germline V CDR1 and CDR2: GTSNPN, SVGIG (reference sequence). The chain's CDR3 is CAWSVWGAGNTIYF. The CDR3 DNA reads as TGTGCCTGGAGTGTATGGGGGGCTGGAAACACCATATATTTT.

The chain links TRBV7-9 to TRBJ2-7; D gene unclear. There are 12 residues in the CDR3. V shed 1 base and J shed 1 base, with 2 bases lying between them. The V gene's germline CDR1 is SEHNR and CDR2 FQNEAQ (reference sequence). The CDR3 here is CASSLVSYEQYF. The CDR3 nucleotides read TGTGCCAGCAGCTTAGTTTCCTACGAGCAGTACTTC. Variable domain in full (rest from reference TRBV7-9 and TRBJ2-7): DTGVSQNPRHKITKRGQNVTFRCDPISEHNRLYWYRQTLGQGPEFLTYFQNEAQLEKSRLLSDRFSAERPKGSFSTLEIQRTEQGDSAMYLCASSLVSYEQYFGPGTRLTVT.

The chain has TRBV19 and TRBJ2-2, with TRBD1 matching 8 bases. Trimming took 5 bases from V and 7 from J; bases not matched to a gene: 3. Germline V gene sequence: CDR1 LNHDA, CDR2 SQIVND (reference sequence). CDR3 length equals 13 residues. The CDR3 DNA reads TGTGCCAGTAGTCCTACAGGGGGCGGGGAGCTGTTTTTT. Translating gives CASSPTGGGELFF.

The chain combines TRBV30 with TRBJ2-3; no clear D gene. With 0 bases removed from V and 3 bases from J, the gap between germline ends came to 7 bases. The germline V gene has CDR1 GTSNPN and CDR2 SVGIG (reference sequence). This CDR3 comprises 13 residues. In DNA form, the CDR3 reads TGTGCCTGGAGTGTTGGGGATACAGATACGCAGTATTTT. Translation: CAWSVGDTDTQYF.

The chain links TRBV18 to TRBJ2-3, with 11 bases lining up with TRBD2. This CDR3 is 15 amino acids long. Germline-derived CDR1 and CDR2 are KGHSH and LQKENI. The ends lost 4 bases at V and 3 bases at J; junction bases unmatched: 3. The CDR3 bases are TGTGCCAGCTCACGGGGACTAGCGGAGACAGATACGCAGTATTTT. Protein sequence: CASSRGLAETDTQYF.